This T cell receptor (beta chain) is from a study of cytomegalovirus exposure and HLA in healthy donors. From the 120-subject validation cohort, which was separate from the approximately 700-subject first cohort, the donors were drawn. The CDR3 has 13 amino acids. Germline CDR1 reads LNHNV; CDR2 reads YYDKDF (reference sequence). Trimming stripped 1 base from V and 7 bases from J, with 10 bases between. The data were produced by immunoSEQ multiplex PCR, yet TCRdb's version contains in-frame clones alone and is incomplete. The table includes 120,000 or so clones, about nine tenths detected once. The genes are TRBV15 and TRBJ1-1; D gene ambiguous. Sequencing was carried out using PBMCs. This TCR was recovered from a woman aged 18-29 years in good health and CMV-seronegative. The CDR3 DNA sequence: TGTGCCACCAGCAGAGTAGATGGGCTTGAAGCTTTCTTT. This codes for CATSRVDGLEAFF.